In this sample, the clone carrying this TCR beta chain turned up once. Its specificity is not known. The sample is drawn from a study of T cell responses to AZD1222 COVID-19 vaccine. Germline CDR1 and CDR2: DFQATT and SNEGSKA (reference sequence). V was shortened by 3 bases and J by 4 bases, with 13 bases between the two germline ends. The CDR3 loop spans 14 amino acids. Here immunoSEQ multiplex PCR was the method, and the copy in TCRdb shows in-frame clones only, minus some. The sample includes fewer than 120,000 clones, just under 95% of them seen just once. Study-wide findings and caveats: Just six people given AZD1222 tested seropositive at baseline. Increases in Spike-specific TCR breadth and depth were seen after two AZD1222 doses.

This material consisted of peripheral blood, taken on day 0 of AZD1222 vaccination. The chain combines TRBV20-1 with TRBJ1-3; D remains ambiguous. This TCR derives from an adult in good health. CDR3 residues: CSASGPDGGNTIYF. The DNA for the CDR3 is TGCAGTGCTAGTGGCCCCGATGGGGGAAACACCATATATTTT.